These 9 T cell receptor beta chains came from one sample sequenced in a study of T cell changes during pregnancy in multiple sclerosis. Generated by immunoSEQ multiplex PCR, the TCRdb table keeps only in-frame clones and is missing some. The table records tens of thousands of clones, roughly nine tenths of them present only once. The source was CD4+ T cells from peripheral blood mononuclear cells, collected in the first trimester of pregnancy. The receptors here all came from a female donor with multiple sclerosis, enrolled in a pregnancy study.

The rearrangement links TRBV18 to TRBJ2-5; perhaps TRBD2 as D (6 bases). Germline CDR1 and CDR2: KGHSH and LQKENI. V gave up 2 bases and J gave up 5 bases, with 6 bases separating them. This CDR3 is 12 amino acids long. In DNA, the CDR3 is TGTGCCAGCTCACCAGCGGGGGAGACCCAGTACTTC. Its protein is CASSPAGETQYF.

V is TRBV19 and J is TRBJ2-7; D gene ambiguous. Trimming left V 5 bases short and J 7 bases short, with 15 bases between. The CDR3 runs 13 residues. CDR1 and CDR2 (germline): LNHDA, SQIVND (reference sequence). CDR3 in DNA: TGTGCCAGTAGTTCTCAACATACGGAGGAGCAGTACTTC. It is translated as CASSSQHTEEQYF.

About this clone itself: Relative to the germline gene, one junction end is altered; a read error may explain this. V usage is TRBV6-5 and J usage is TRBJ2-1, with 8 bases that match TRBD2. The CDR3 spans 12 residues. Germline V CDR1 and CDR2: MNHEY, SVGAGI. The CDR3 sequence: CASSLSGTSIIF. The CDR3 DNA follows: TGTGCCAGCAGTCTATCCGGGACTAGTATAATCTTC.

A few counts support this clone. CDR3 coding DNA: TGTGCCATCAGTGGGGCCGGCCTCTATGGCTACACCTTC. This translates into CAISGAGLYGYTF. J is TRBJ1-2 and V is TRBV10-3, with D unresolved. Germline V CDR1 and CDR2: ENHRY, SYGVKD. This CDR3 has 13 residues. Deletions cut 4 bases from V and 4 bases from J, with 10 bases between.

The J gene is TRBJ1-5, the V gene TRBV19; tentative D call: TRBD1 (6 bases). V gave up 3 bases and J gave up 4 bases, with 19 bases separating them. The germline V gene has CDR1 LNHDA and CDR2 SQIVND (reference sequence). This CDR3 spans 17 amino acids. CDR3: CASSMGGGEGNNQPQHF. DNA for the CDR3: TGTGCCAGTAGTATGGGCGGGGGCGAAGGGAATAATCAGCCCCAGCATTTT. Combining the CDR3 with reference TRBV19 and TRBJ1-5 gives the whole variable domain DGGITQSPKYLFRKEGQNVTLSCEQNLNHDAMYWYRQDPGQGLRLIYYSQIVNDFQKGDIAEGYSVSREKKESFPLTVTSAQKNPTAFYLCASSMGGGEGNNQPQHFGDGTRLSIL.

This chain links TRBV10-1 with TRBJ2-3; 10 nucleotides line up with TRBD2. The CDR3 covers 14 residues. Trimming at V came to 2 bases and at J to 7 bases, leaving 3 bases not matched to a gene. Per germline, CDR1 WNHNN and CDR2 SYGVQD (reference sequence). The CDR3 sequence is CASSEGTSAYTQYF. CDR3 bases: TGCGCCAGCAGTGAGGGGACTAGCGCGTATACGCAGTATTTT.

The rearrangement joins TRBV30 to TRBJ2-7; TRBD1 aligns across 7 bases. CDR3 length equals 14 residues. Germline CDR1 reads GTSNPN; CDR2 reads SVGIG (reference sequence). Losses at the gene ends were 4 bases for V and 3 bases for J; bases not matched to a gene: 9. CDR3 sequence: CAWTPGPGGYEQYF. In DNA, the CDR3 is TGTGCCTGGACCCCCGGCCCAGGGGGCTACGAGCAGTACTTC. Full variable domain (outside the CDR3, taken from reference TRBV30 and TRBJ2-7): SQTIHQWPATLVQPVGSPLSLECTVEGTSNPNLYWYRQAAGRGLQLLFYSVGIGQISSEVPQNLSASRPQDRQFILSSKKLLLSDSGFYLCAWTPGPGGYEQYFGPGTRLTVT.

The genes are TRBV6-6 and TRBJ2-1, with 10 bases that match TRBD2. Germline CDR1 is MNHNY and CDR2 is SVGAGI (reference sequence). CDR3 length equals 16 residues. After removal of 8 bases from V and 4 bases from J, the junction contained 11 bases not matched to a gene. The CDR3 reads CASPPSGSMGYNEQFF. The CDR3 DNA sequence: TGTGCCAGCCCCCCTAGCGGGAGTATGGGATACAATGAGCAGTTCTTC.

The chain carries TRBV14 and TRBJ2-7; TRBD1 might be the D (6 bases). V lost 0 bases to trimming and J lost 11 bases, with 14 bases between them. Germline CDR1 reads SGHDN; CDR2 reads FVKESK. CDR3 size: 13 residues. This CDR3 reads CASSQDHQGFEYF. Written as DNA, the CDR3 is TGTGCCAGCAGCCAAGATCACCAGGGGTTCGAGTACTTC.